The T cell receptor beta chain described here comes from a study of immune characterization of retroperitoneal liposarcoma. Each CDR3 protein gets one entry after TCRdb re-called the PCR reads with MiXCR. The table has roughly 10,000 distinct CDR3 sequences, over 45% seen once. Trimming removed 5 bases from V and 7 bases from J, with 15 bases in between. The CDR3 is 14 residues long. Germline assignment: CDR1 MNHEY and CDR2 SVGAGI. The clonotype was recovered from a female donor with retroperitoneal liposarcoma. Material for sequencing was tumor tissue. The V call is TRBV6-5, the J call TRBJ2-1; D assignment may be TRBD1 or TRBD2 (5 bases each). CDR3 DNA: TGTGCCAGCAGTCCCACGGGGCGGAGGAATGAGCAGTTCTTC. Protein sequence: CASSPTGRRNEQFF.